This T cell receptor beta chain derives from a study of blood T cell repertoires in COVID-19. Study overall: The United States, Italy and Spain provided the acute and convalescent COVID-19 samples. PBMCs, B-cell-depleted T cells, or T cells provided the cDNA or gDNA that made up the material.

This CDR3 has 20 amino acids. The germline V and J ends were trimmed by 3 bases and 3 bases, with 26 bases remaining between them. CDR1 is LGHNT and CDR2 is FRNRAP in the germline V gene. In the original workflow: From reference gene primer amplification, estimates of nucleated cell counts were derived. Sequencing was performed with immunoSEQ multiplex PCR; in TCRdb, only in-frame clones are kept and a portion is missing. V and J calls and clone size follow that table, whereas D and trimming were derived from the DNA. Altogether about 400,000 clones are present, 80% to 90% being singletons, with the ten largest covering around 1.2%.

The sample was peripheral blood. The chain recombines TRBV12-5 with TRBJ2-2, with D tentatively TRBD2 (6 bases). This TCR derives from a man aged 40-50 years with acute or convalescent COVID-19. The CDR3 bases are TGTGCTAGTGGTTTTAGTCTTCGGCTAGGCGGGGCTGTTGACACCGGGGAGCTGTTTTTT. Residues: CASGFSLRLGGAVDTGELFF.